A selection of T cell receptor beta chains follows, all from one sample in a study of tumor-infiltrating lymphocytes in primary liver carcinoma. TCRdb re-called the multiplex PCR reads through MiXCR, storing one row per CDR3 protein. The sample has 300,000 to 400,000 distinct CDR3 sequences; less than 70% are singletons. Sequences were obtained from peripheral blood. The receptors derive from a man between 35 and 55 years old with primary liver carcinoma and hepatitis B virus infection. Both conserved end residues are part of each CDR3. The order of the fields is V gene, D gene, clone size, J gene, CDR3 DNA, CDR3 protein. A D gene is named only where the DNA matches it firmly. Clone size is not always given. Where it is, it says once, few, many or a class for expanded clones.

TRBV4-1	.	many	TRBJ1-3	TGCGCCAGCAGCCAAGTTCAGGTGGGCTCTGGAAACACCATATATTTT	CASSQVQVGSGNTIYF
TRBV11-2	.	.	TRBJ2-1	TGTGCCAGCAGCTTATATTCCCTTTGGGGAGGAAACTACAATGAGCAGTTCTTC	CASSLYSLWGGNYNEQFF
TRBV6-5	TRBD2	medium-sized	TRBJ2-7	TGTGCCAGCCCTACTAGCGGGACGGCCTACGAGCAGTACTTC	CASPTSGTAYEQYF
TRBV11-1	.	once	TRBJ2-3	TGTGCCAGCAGCTTAGGGTTGAAACAGCCCCAGTATTTT	CASSLGLKQPQYF
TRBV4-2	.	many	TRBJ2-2	TGTGCCAGCAGCCAAGGCAGGGCTGCCGGGGAGCTGTTTTTT	CASSQGRAAGELFF
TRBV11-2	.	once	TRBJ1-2	TGTGCCAGCAGCTTAAATCTCGGCAGGGGTGGCTACACCTTC	CASSLNLGRGGYTF
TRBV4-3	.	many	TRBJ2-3	TGCGCCAGCAGCCCCAGAAGGGACGGAGATACGCAGTATTTT	CASSPRRDGDTQYF
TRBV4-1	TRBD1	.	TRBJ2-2	TGTGCCAGCAACGATCTGGACAGGTGGTTAACCGGGGAACTGTTTTTT	CASNDLDRWLTGELFF
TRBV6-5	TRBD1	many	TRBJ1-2	TGTGCCGTAGGGGGCGCCGGGCCTGGCTACACCTTC	CAVGGAGPGYTF
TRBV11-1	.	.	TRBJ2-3	TGTGCCAGCAGCCAATCTCCCACAGATACGCATTATTTT	CASSQSPTDTHYF
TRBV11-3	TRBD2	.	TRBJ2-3	TGTGCCAGCAGCGCTAGCGGGAGGACCCCAGATACGCAGTATTTT	CASSASGRTPDTQYF
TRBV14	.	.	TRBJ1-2	TGTGCCAGCAGCCAAGCCGGGGCAGGGACCTTCCTAAACTATGGCTACACCTTC	CASSQAGAGTFLNYGYTF
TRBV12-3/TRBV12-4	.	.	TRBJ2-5	TGTGCCAGCAGTTTCCCGCCCGTGCGGGAGACCCAGTACTTC	CASSFPPVRETQYF
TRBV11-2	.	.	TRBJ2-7	TGTGCCAGCGGGAATGGGCTCAGCTCCTACGAGCAGTACTTC	CASGNGLSSYEQYF
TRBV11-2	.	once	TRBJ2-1	TGTGCCAGCAGCTTTTGGGGGGAGCAATTCTTC	CASSFWGEQFF
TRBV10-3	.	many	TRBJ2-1	TGTGCCACACTCAGATCCGATGAGCAGTTCTTC	CATLRSDEQFF
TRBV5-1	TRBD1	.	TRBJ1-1	TGCGCCAGCAGCTTGCCTGGACAGGGCAACTCAGAAGCTTTCTTT	CASSLPGQGNSEAFF
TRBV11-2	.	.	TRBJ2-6	TGTGCCAGCAGCCTGGACAGCTCAGGGGCCAACGCCCTGACTTTC	CASSLDSSGANALTF
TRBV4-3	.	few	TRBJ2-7	TGCGCCAGCAGCCAAGGATACAGGAGATCCTACGAGCAGTACTTC	CASSQGYRRSYEQYF
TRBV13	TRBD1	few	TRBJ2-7	TGTGCCAGCAGCTTTCCCCGACAGGGCCCCGAGCAGTACTTC	CASSFPRQGPEQYF
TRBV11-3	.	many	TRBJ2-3	TGTGCCAGCAGCTTAGGGGTGAGGGATACGCAGTATTTT	CASSLGVRDTQYF
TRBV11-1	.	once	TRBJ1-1	TGTGTCAGCAGCAAAGGACAGCCGGGGACTAAAGCTTTCTTT	CVSSKGQPGTKAFF
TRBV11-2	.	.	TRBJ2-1	TGTGCCAGCAGTGCGAGCAGGAAACGCTATAATGAGCAGTTCTTC	CASSASRKRYNEQFF
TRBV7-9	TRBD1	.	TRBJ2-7	TGTGCCAGCAGCTATAGACAGGGGAAAGGGTATGAGCAGTACTTC	CASSYRQGKGYEQYF
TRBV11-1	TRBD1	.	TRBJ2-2	TGTGCCAGCAGCTTAGTAGGGGGCCTGATCGGGGAGCTGTTTTTT	CASSLVGGLIGELFF
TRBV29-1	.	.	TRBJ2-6	TGCAGCGTTGGAGAACGGTACTCTGGGGCCAACGTCCTGACTTTC	CSVGERYSGANVLTF
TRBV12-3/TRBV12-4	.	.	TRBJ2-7	TGTGTCAGCAGTTTAGTAGCGGAGAACAATGAGCAGTACTTC	CVSSLVAENNEQYF
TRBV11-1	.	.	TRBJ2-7	TGTGCCAGCATCTTAGGTTACACCTCCTACGAGCAGTACTTC	CASILGYTSYEQYF
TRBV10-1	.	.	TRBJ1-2	TGCGTCAGCAGTGAGTCGACGTGGGGGAATGACTATGGCAACACCTTC	CVSSESTWGNDYGNTF
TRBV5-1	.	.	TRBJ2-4	TGCGCCAGCAGCAAGAAAACAGGGTCAGCCAAAAACATTCAGTACTTC	CASSKKTGSAKNIQYF
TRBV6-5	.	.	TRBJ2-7	TGTGCCAGCAGTTACTTCCTGGGGATCAAGCAGTACTTC	CASSYFLGIKQYF
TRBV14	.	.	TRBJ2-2	TGTACCAGCAGCCACAGGGAAAGGGAGCTGTTTTTT	CTSSHRERELFF
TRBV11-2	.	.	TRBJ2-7	TGTACCAGCAGCTTTTGGGGGGGACAAAGATACGAGCAATACTTC	CTSSFWGGQRYEQYF
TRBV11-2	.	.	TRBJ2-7	TGTACCAGCAGCTTAGACAATGCCGCGTTGAGCTCCTACGAGCAGTACTTC	CTSSLDNAALSSYEQYF
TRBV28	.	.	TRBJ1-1	TGTGCCAGCAGTTTAGGGACCGAGAACACTGAAGCTTTCTTT	CASSLGTENTEAFF
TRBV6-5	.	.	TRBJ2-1	TGTGCCAGCAGTTACTCGAAGGTCGGTGAGCAGTTCTTC	CASSYSKVGEQFF
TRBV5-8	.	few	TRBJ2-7	TGTGCCAGCAGCTTGACGTTAGCCTACGAGCAGTACTTC	CASSLTLAYEQYF
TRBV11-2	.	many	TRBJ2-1	TGTGCCAGCAGCGCGAGCAGGACACGCTACAATGAGCAGTTCTTC	CASSASRTRYNEQFF
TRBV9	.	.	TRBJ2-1	TGTGCCAGCAGCGTAGCGGGAAGCCACAATGAGCAGTTCTTC	CASSVAGSHNEQFF
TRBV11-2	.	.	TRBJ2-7	TGTGCCAGCAGCTTAGGACTTGAGAAAACCTACGAGCAGTACTTC	CASSLGLEKTYEQYF
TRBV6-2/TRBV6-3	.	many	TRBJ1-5	TGTGCCAGCAGCCACCCGGGGCCCCAGCATTTT	CASSHPGPQHF
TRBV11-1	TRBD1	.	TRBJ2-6	TGCGCCAGCAGCACACGACAGGGGGCGCATGGGGCCAACGTCCTGACTTTC	CASSTRQGAHGANVLTF
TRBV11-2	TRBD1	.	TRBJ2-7	TGTGCCAGCGGCTACACAGGGGGGACTTCCTACGAGCAGTACTTC	CASGYTGGTSYEQYF
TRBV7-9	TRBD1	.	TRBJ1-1	TGTGCCAGCAGTCAGACAGGGTTCGTTGCTTTCTTT	CASSQTGFVAFF
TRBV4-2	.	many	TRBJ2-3	TGTGCCAGCAGCCAGGGTCCCACCACAGATACGCAGTATTTT	CASSQGPTTDTQYF
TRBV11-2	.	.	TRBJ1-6	TGTACCAGCAGCTCTATGGTGATTAGTTCACCCCTCCACTTT	CTSSSMVISSPLHF